These 29 T cell receptor beta chains came from one sample sequenced in a study of T-cell reconstitution after alpha-beta-depleted transplantation in children. Unique molecular identifiers were used to barcode this TCRbeta library. TCRdb itself ran the PCR reads through MiXCR, one entry per CDR3 protein. The table records 580,000 or so distinct CDR3 sequences, roughly 24% of them present only once. The material was PBMCs, mostly from graft donor cells, obtained 360 days after TCRalphabeta/CD19-depleted stem cell transplant. Receptors originate from a boy in the first two years of life who had a stem cell transplant for acute myeloid leukemia, so the T cells may come from the graft donor.

This clonotype was seen ten or more times. This chain joins TRBV6-2 or TRBV6-3 and TRBJ2-1; 7 positions agree with TRBD2. Germline values: CDR1 MNHEY, CDR2 SVGEGT. The CDR3 has 17 amino acids. With V trimmed by 1 base and J by 4 bases, 10 bases remained unmatched. CDR3 sequence (DNA): TGTGCCAGCAGTTACTTCGGGCGGGGGAGGATGTACAATGAGCAGTTCTTC. Its translation: CASSYFGRGRMYNEQFF.

The V gene is TRBV5-6, the J gene TRBJ2-7; 9 bases align to TRBD1. The CDR3 contains 19 residues. Per the germline V gene, CDR1 is SGHDT and CDR2 is YYEEEE. The ends lost 4 bases at V and 1 base at J; junction bases unmatched: 18. CDR3 DNA sequence: TGTGCCAGCAGCCTGACGGACAGGGGCCGAATCTGGATGTCCTACGAGCAGTACTTC. The encoded protein is CASSLTDRGRIWMSYEQYF.

This clonotype was detected only a few times. The rearrangement joins TRBV12-3 or TRBV12-4 to TRBJ2-7; D perhaps matches TRBD2 (6 bases). The CDR3 totals 13 residues. V lost 6 bases, J lost 6 bases, and 15 bases lay in between. The CDR3 DNA reads as TGTGCCAGCAGGGTAGGAGGGGCGCCCGAGCAGTACTTC. Translating it yields CASRVGGAPEQYF.

This sequence joins TRBV5-1 and TRBJ2-1; D call uncertain. Trimming cost V 0 bases and J 5 bases, with 6 bases left between them. CDR1 and CDR2 (germline): SGHRS, YFSETQ. The CDR3 runs 13 residues. This chain's CDR3 is CASSLAQNNEQFF. In nucleotides, the CDR3 is TGCGCCAGCAGCTTGGCCCAGAACAATGAGCAGTTCTTC.

The table lists this clonotype with many counts. The chain has TRBV29-1 and TRBJ2-3; 12 bases align to TRBD2. Germline assignment: CDR1 SQVTM and CDR2 ANQGSEA. The CDR3 extends over 14 amino acids. V was clipped by 6 bases and J by 1 base; unmatched bases: 2. The CDR3 nucleotides are TGCAGCGTCTGGACTAGCGGGGGCACAGATACGCAGTATTTT. This translates into CSVWTSGGTDTQYF.

This clonotype was seen ten or more times. The chain has TRBV4-1 and TRBJ2-1; no definite D call. Per germline, CDR1 MGHRA and CDR2 YSYEKL. V was pared by 1 base and J by 0 bases, with 13 bases between. This CDR3 has 17 residues. The CDR3 coding sequence is TGCGCCAGCAGCCAAGGTGCCCAGGCGAGCTCCTACAATGAGCAGTTCTTC. It translates to CASSQGAQASSYNEQFF.

The chain recombines TRBV5-1 with TRBJ2-5, with D uncertain. CDR3 length equals 15 residues. Germline V gene lookup returns CDR1 SGHRS and CDR2 YFSETQ. V lost 5 bases and J lost 0, with 14 bases in between. CDR3 nucleotides: TGCGCCAGCAGTAAAGTACCGTCGTACCAAGAGACCCAGTACTTC. This encodes CASSKVPSYQETQYF.

In DNA form, the CDR3 reads TGTGCCAGCAGTTTTGAGAGGGCGACTAATGAAAAACTGTTTTTT. Translated: CASSFERATNEKLFF. The rearrangement uses TRBV28 and TRBJ1-4, with D unresolved. CDR1 MDHEN and CDR2 SYDVKM come from the germline V gene. There are 15 residues in the CDR3. V lost 3 bases to trimming and J lost 2 bases, with 10 bases between them.

This clonotype appeared many times. The chain combines TRBV5-1 with TRBJ2-5; D possibly corresponds to TRBD1 (5 bases). V was clipped by 1 base and J by 0 bases, with 13 bases between them. CDR3 size: 16 residues. Germline CDR1 and CDR2: SGHRS and YFSETQ. The chain's CDR3 is CASSLLPGRYQETQYF. CDR3 sequence (DNA): TGCGCCAGCAGCTTGTTGCCAGGGCGATACCAAGAGACCCAGTACTTC.

Comments on this clonotype: With a much larger clone just one base away, this may be a read error. The chain links TRBV29-1 to TRBJ1-3; 8 nucleotides align to TRBD1. From germline, CDR1 is SQVTM and CDR2 ANQGSEA. The CDR3 totals 13 residues. Losses at the gene ends were 4 bases for V and 5 bases for J; bases not matched to a gene: 4. DNA for the CDR3: TGCAGCGTTGCCGGGACAGGTCGAAACACCATATATTTT. This gives the protein CSVAGTGRNTIYF.

There are many counts of this clonotype. The chain employs TRBV4-2 and TRBJ2-4; D may be TRBD1 or TRBD2 (5 bases each). The V and J ends lost 0 bases and 0 bases respectively, with 12 bases between them. The CDR3 runs to 17 residues. Germline CDR1 and CDR2: LGHNA and YNFKEQ. The CDR3 sequence: CASSQDFRGVAKNIQYF. CDR3 bases: TGTGCCAGCAGCCAAGATTTCCGGGGCGTAGCCAAAAACATTCAGTACTTC.

This chain connects TRBV10-2 to TRBJ1-1, with D possibly matching TRBD1 (5 bases). Per the germline V gene, CDR1 is WSHSY and CDR2 is SAAADI. Between the trimmed V and J ends, which lost 10 bases and 1 base, there was a span of 13 bases. The CDR3 extends over 13 amino acids. CDR3 DNA sequence: TGCGCCATCCGACAGTTAGGGAACACTGAAGCTTTCTTT. This encodes CAIRQLGNTEAFF.

V is TRBV20-1 and J is TRBJ2-3; 7 nucleotides align to TRBD1. Trimming removed 6 bases from V and 4 bases from J; junction bases left unmatched: 7. From germline, CDR1 is DFQATT and CDR2 SNEGSKA (reference sequence). This CDR3 is built from 13 residues. The CDR3 reads CSAPGQFSDTQYF. The DNA for the CDR3 is TGCAGTGCCCCGGGACAGTTCTCAGATACGCAGTATTTT.

This chain connects TRBV6-1 to TRBJ2-7; 9 bases are a match to TRBD1. V gave up 10 bases and J gave up 3 bases; unmatched junction bases: 13. Germline V CDR1 and CDR2: MNHNS, SASEGT. The CDR3 covers 15 residues. CDR3 sequence: CATREAGQGFYEQYF. CDR3 nucleotides: TGTGCCACCAGGGAAGCGGGACAGGGATTCTACGAGCAGTACTTC.

V is TRBV4-3 and J is TRBJ1-1; the D gene is possibly TRBD1 (5 bases). The CDR3 has 15 residues. Trimming removed 0 bases from V and 3 bases from J, with 11 bases in between. Germline lookup yields CDR1 LGHNA and CDR2 YSLEER. CDR3 protein: CASSQDAGEDTEAFF. The CDR3 DNA reads as TGCGCCAGCAGCCAAGATGCGGGGGAGGACACTGAAGCTTTCTTT.

This clonotype was detected only a few times. The chain is built from TRBV29-1 and TRBJ1-1; D uncertain. V was pared by 0 bases and J by 3 bases, with 8 bases between. CDR1 and CDR2 (germline): SQVTM, ANQGSEA. This CDR3 spans 13 amino acids. Here the CDR3 DNA reads TGCAGCGTTGAAGAGGAGACGTACACTGAAGCTTTCTTT. Amino acid sequence: CSVEEETYTEAFF.

The sample holds a few counts of this clonotype. The V call is TRBV29-1, the J call TRBJ2-3; 7 nucleotides line up with TRBD2. The V segment lost 4 bases and the J segment 2 bases; nucleotides outside the gene matches: 6. The germline V gene encodes CDR1 SQVTM and CDR2 ANQGSEA. The CDR3 has 14 amino acids. Here the CDR3 DNA reads TGCAGCGTTGGAGTGACTAGCCTCACAGATACGCAGTATTTT. Its protein product is CSVGVTSLTDTQYF.

The rearrangement joins TRBV14 to TRBJ2-1; possibly TRBD1 for D (5 bases). Germline values: CDR1 SGHDN, CDR2 FVKESK. V lost 4 bases, J lost 6 bases, and 10 bases lay in between. The CDR3 extends over 13 amino acids. The CDR3 sequence: CASSPRTFNEQFF. The CDR3 region has the DNA TGTGCCAGCAGCCCTAGGACATTCAATGAGCAGTTCTTC.

The chain carries TRBV29-1 and TRBJ2-7; the match to TRBD1 covers 7 bases. Germline lookup yields CDR1 SQVTM and CDR2 ANQGSEA. Losses at the gene ends were 4 bases for V and 4 bases for J; bases not matched to a gene: 13. The length of the CDR3 is 15 residues. The DNA for the CDR3 is TGCAGCGTTGCAGGAATACAGGGGCCCCGGTACGAGCAGTACTTC. This sequence encodes CSVAGIQGPRYEQYF.

This clonotype was counted ten times or more. The chain uses TRBV7-9 and TRBJ2-7, with D uncertain. Trimming shortened V by 1 base and J by 2 bases, and 3 bases separated the two germline ends. The CDR3 is 12 residues long. The germline V gene encodes CDR1 SEHNR and CDR2 FQNEAQ (reference sequence). CDR3 bases: TGTGCCAGCAGCTTAGAACCCTACGAGCAGTACTTC. Translation: CASSLEPYEQYF.

The gene calls are TRBV9 and TRBJ2-5; 10 positions match TRBD2. The CDR3 length is 15 residues. The V gene end was trimmed by 2 bases and the J gene end by 4 bases; junction bases not matched to a gene: 5. Germline values: CDR1 SGDLS, CDR2 YYNGEE. The CDR3 nucleotides are TGTGCCAGCAGCGTCAGCGGGGGGGCTGGAGAGACCCAGTACTTC. This gives the protein CASSVSGGAGETQYF. Looking up the rest from reference TRBV9 and TRBJ2-5 gives the full variable domain: DSGVTQTPKHLITATGQRVTLRCSPRSGDLSVYWYQQSLDQGLQFLIQYYNGEERAKGNILERFSAQQFPDLHSELNLSSLELGDSALYFCASSVSGGAGETQYFGPGTRLLVL.

At least ten counts were recorded for this clonotype. The chain links TRBV4-3 to TRBJ1-1; D gene uncertain. The CDR3 is 14 residues long. Germline V gives CDR1 LGHNA, CDR2 YSLEER. V shed 0 bases and J shed 6 bases, with 11 bases lying between them. CDR3 sequence reads: CASSQEAGIAEAFF. The CDR3, as DNA: TGCGCCAGCAGCCAAGAAGCCGGAATCGCTGAAGCTTTCTTT.

This clonotype occurred a few times. The rearrangement links TRBV18 to TRBJ2-7; no definite D call. The germline V gene has CDR1 KGHSH and CDR2 LQKENI. This CDR3 contains 13 residues. Trimming removed 0 bases at V and 3 bases at J, with 6 bases between. The CDR3 coding sequence is TGTGCCAGCTCACCACCATTCAGCTACGAGCAGTACTTC. Protein product: CASSPPFSYEQYF.

This clonotype was picked up a small number of times. The chain joins TRBV10-2 to TRBJ2-7; no firm D call. CDR3 length: 15 amino acids. From germline, CDR1 is WSHSY and CDR2 SAAADI. V lost 3 bases and J 1 base, leaving 13 bases between the germline ends. CDR3 DNA: TGCGCCAGCAGTGACCCAATAGGCCAGTCCTACGAGCAGTACGTC. Its translation: CASSDPIGQSYEQYV.

In this sample, this clonotype turned up many times. This rearrangement joins TRBV3-1 to TRBJ2-3; D might be TRBD1 or TRBD2, each matching 6 bases. V lost 4 bases and J lost 1, with 15 bases in between. CDR3 length equals 16 residues. In germline, CDR1 is LGHDT, CDR2 YNNKEL (reference sequence). The CDR3 is CASSLRGSGRTDTQYF. Here the CDR3 DNA reads TGTGCCAGCAGCCTCAGGGGTAGCGGCCGCACAGATACGCAGTATTTT.

There are many counts of this clonotype. The chain links TRBV28 to TRBJ2-1, with 8 bases lining up with TRBD1. The CDR3 contains 15 residues. Germline lookup yields CDR1 MDHEN and CDR2 SYDVKM. The trim removed 4 bases at V and 5 bases at J, leaving 7 bases unmatched. CDR3 nucleotides: TGTGCCAGCAGTTCCCCAGGGGGCGGAGACAATGAGCAGTTCTTC. Translating it yields CASSSPGGGDNEQFF.

This clonotype appeared a few times. J is TRBJ2-1 and V is TRBV20-1, with D tentatively TRBD1 or TRBD2 (5 bases each). V was cut by 4 bases and J by 4 bases, with 11 bases left in between. The CDR3 is 13 residues long. In germline, CDR1 is DFQATT, CDR2 SNEGSKA (reference sequence). This CDR3 is CSAIIGGYNEQFF. CDR3 sequence (DNA): TGCAGTGCTATTATTGGGGGTTACAATGAGCAGTTCTTC.

This clonotype was counted many times. This chain uses TRBV7-9 with TRBJ1-1; D gene unclear. V lost 3 bases, J lost 2 bases, and 16 bases lay in between. This CDR3 is 16 amino acids long. Germline CDR1 reads SEHNR; CDR2 reads FQNEAQ (reference sequence). The CDR3 bases are TGTGCCAGCAGCTTCCCGGGCCCCCGAACCAACACTGAAGCTTTCTTT. Translating gives CASSFPGPRTNTEAFF. The complete variable domain, with remaining parts taken from reference TRBV7-9 and TRBJ1-1, reads DTGVSQNPRHKITKRGQNVTFRCDPISEHNRLYWYRQTLGQGPEFLTYFQNEAQLEKSRLLSDRFSAERPKGSFSTLEIQRTEQGDSAMYLCASSFPGPRTNTEAFFGQGTRLTVV.

Ten or more counts support this clonotype. This rearrangement joins TRBV20-1 to TRBJ2-5; D is tentatively TRBD1 or TRBD2 (5 bases each). There are 13 residues in the CDR3. CDR1 DFQATT and CDR2 SNEGSKA come from the germline V gene (reference sequence). V was pared by 8 bases and J by 7 bases, with 20 bases between. In DNA, the CDR3 is TGCAGTTGGACCGGATCCGAGGGGTTGACCCAGTACTTC. It codes for CSWTGSEGLTQYF.